The source of this T cell receptor beta chain is a study of blood T cell repertoires in COVID-19. Study-level background: The United States, Italy and Spain supplied acute and convalescent COVID-19 samples. PBMCs, B-cell-depleted T cells, or T cells were the source of the cDNA or gDNA that made up the material.

Under the authors' procedure: Nucleated cell counts were estimated from reference gene primer amplification. TCRdb's table, derived via immunoSEQ multiplex PCR, lists solely in-frame clones and lacks some. V and J calls and clone size are copied from that table; D and trimming were computed from the DNA. Here the sample spans around 210,000 clones, about 82% being singletons. Seattle cases were enrolled at active infection and followed longitudinally. The sequence was collected from a man aged 45-65 years with COVID-19, enrolled during active disease. Sequenced material: peripheral blood.

The CDR3 DNA sequence: TGTGCCAGCAGCCAAGGGCACCCCGGGGGGGCTGGTACCGGGGAGCTGTTTTTT. It is translated as CASSQGHPGGAGTGELFF. This chain joins TRBV3-1 (or the pseudogene TRBV3-2) and TRBJ2-2; 8 bases fit TRBD2. Trimming removed 1 base from V and 5 bases from J; junction bases left unmatched: 12. The CDR3 has 18 residues. Germline CDR1 LGHDT, CDR2 YNNKEL (reference sequence).